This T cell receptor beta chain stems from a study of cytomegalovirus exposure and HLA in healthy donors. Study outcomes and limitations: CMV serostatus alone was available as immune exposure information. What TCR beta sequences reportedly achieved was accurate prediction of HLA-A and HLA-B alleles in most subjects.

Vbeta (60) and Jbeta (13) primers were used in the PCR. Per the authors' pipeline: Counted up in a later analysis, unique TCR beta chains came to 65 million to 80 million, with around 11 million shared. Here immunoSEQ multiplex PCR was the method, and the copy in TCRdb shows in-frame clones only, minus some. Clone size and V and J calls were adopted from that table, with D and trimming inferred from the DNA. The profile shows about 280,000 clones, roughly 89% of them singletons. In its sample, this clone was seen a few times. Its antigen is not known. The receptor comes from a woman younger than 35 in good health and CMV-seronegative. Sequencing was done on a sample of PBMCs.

In DNA form, the CDR3 reads TGCGCCAGCAGCTTCTCCAGGGATCCCACTGAAGCTTTCTTT. This encodes CASSFSRDPTEAFF. J is TRBJ1-1 and V is TRBV5-1; possible D gene TRBD1, 5 bases. The CDR3 spans 14 residues. CDR1 and CDR2 from the germline V gene are SGHRS and YFSETQ. Trimming stripped 2 bases from V and 4 bases from J, with 12 bases between.